This passage covers 27 T cell receptor beta chains from one sample sequenced in a study of T-cell reconstitution after alpha-beta-depleted transplantation in children. Study conclusions and caveats: Most T-cell counts and diversity one year after the transplant came from T cells that were newly produced.

Library preparation (for TCRbeta) was performed with unique molecular identifiers. TCRdb used MiXCR to reprocess the PCR reads, holding one entry per CDR3 protein. The repertoire holds 330,000 or so distinct CDR3 sequences, with just over 7.5% as singletons. What these receptors recognize is not known. The source was peripheral blood, collected 360 days after TCRalphabeta/CD19-depleted stem cell transplant. These receptors were obtained from a female patient aged 2-10 years who had a stem cell transplant for Fanconi anemia, so the T cells may come from the graft donor.

This clonotype was detected ten times or more. V and J are TRBV12-3 or TRBV12-4 and TRBJ1-2; D unclear. The CDR3 contains 13 residues. The V gene lost 1 base and the J gene lost 6 bases, with 9 bases spanning the gap. Written as DNA, the CDR3 is TGTGCCAGCAGTTTAGGACATCTGGATGGCTACACCTTC. Translation gives CASSLGHLDGYTF.

This clonotype was observed at least ten times. The genes are TRBV20-1 and TRBJ2-4, with 7 nucleotides matching TRBD1. J gave up 6 bases and V 4 bases, and 9 bases lay outside the gene matches. The germline gives CDR1 DFQATT, CDR2 SNEGSKA (reference sequence). The CDR3 is 14 amino acids. The CDR3 sequence: CSATPTGRGNIQYF. DNA of the CDR3: TGCAGTGCTACCCCGACAGGGCGAGGAAACATTCAGTACTTC.

This clonotype was counted many times. Mismatch with germline at one junction end may stem from a read error. This rearrangement joins TRBV20-1 to TRBJ2-3; 10 bases map to TRBD1. The CDR3 is 13 amino acids. Germline V gives CDR1 DFQATT, CDR2 SNEGSKA (reference sequence). The chain's CDR3 is CSVRQGAVDTQYF. CDR3 nucleotides: TGCAGTGTTAGACAGGGGGCGGTAGATACGCAGTATTTT.

This clonotype was counted a few times. The chain employs TRBV25-1 and TRBJ1-1; D perhaps matches TRBD1 (5 bases). Trimming took off 0 bases at V and 6 bases at J, with 14 bases between the two ends. Germline CDR1 is MGHDK and CDR2 is SYGVNS. This CDR3 is 15 amino acids long. The chain's CDR3 is CASSEYAGQMAEAFF. The CDR3 DNA is TGTGCCAGCAGTGAATATGCAGGGCAAATGGCTGAAGCTTTCTTT.

This clonotype showed up many times. The V call is TRBV21-1, the J call TRBJ2-7. TRBV21-1 is tagged as a pseudogene. The CDR3 extends over 10 amino acids. CDR3 region: CASSKYEQYV. The CDR3 nucleotides are TGTGCCAGCAGCAAGTACGAGCAGTACGTC.

This clonotype was seen ten or more times. The rearrangement joins TRBV12-3 or TRBV12-4 to TRBJ2-1, with 10 bases fitting TRBD1. V gave up 2 bases and J gave up 6 bases; unmatched junction bases: 7. The CDR3 has 16 amino acids. The CDR3 DNA reads TGTGCCAGCAGTTTATGGTCCGGGACAGGGGCCAATGAGCAGTTCTTC. This sequence encodes CASSLWSGTGANEQFF.

The sample holds a few counts of this clonotype. The chain is built from TRBV18 and TRBJ2-5; 10 bases line up with TRBD1. J gave up 3 bases and V 6 bases, and 10 bases lay outside the gene matches. This CDR3 comprises 16 residues. Germline values: CDR1 KGHSH, CDR2 LQKENI. The CDR3 DNA is TGTGCCAGCTCCTACTTGCCTGGGACAGGGGAAGAGACCCAGTACTTC. It translates to CASSYLPGTGEETQYF. Combining the CDR3 with reference TRBV18 and TRBJ2-5 gives the whole variable domain NAGVMQNPRHLVRRRGQEARLRCSPMKGHSHVYWYRQLPEEGLKFMVYLQKENIIDESGMPKERFSAEFPKEGPSILRIQQVVRGDSAAYFCASSYLPGTGEETQYFGPGTRLLVL.

The gene calls are TRBV19 and TRBJ2-4, with D possibly being TRBD2 (5 bases). This CDR3 spans 12 amino acids. The V gene's germline CDR1 is LNHDA and CDR2 SQIVND (reference sequence). Trimming left V 3 bases short and J 5 bases short, with 5 bases between. Here the CDR3 reads CASSMRENIQYF. The CDR3 DNA reads TGTGCCAGTAGTATGAGGGAAAACATTCAGTACTTC.

This clonotype was observed a few times. V and J are TRBV5-5 and TRBJ1-5; D not resolved. Trimming left V 4 bases short and J 4 bases short, with 18 bases between. Per germline, CDR1 SGHKS and CDR2 YYEKEE (reference sequence). The CDR3 totals 16 residues. CDR3 loop: CASSPFNLGPNQPQHF. CDR3 bases: TGTGCCAGCAGCCCCTTTAACCTTGGCCCAAATCAGCCCCAGCATTTT.

This clonotype was counted only a few times. This chain connects TRBV2 to TRBJ2-5; 10 bases align to TRBD2. With V trimmed by 6 bases and J by 4 bases, 17 bases remained unmatched. Germline values: CDR1 SNHLY, CDR2 FYNNEI. There are 18 residues in the CDR3. The CDR3 nucleotides are TGTGCCAGCAGGCTGCCTAGCGGGGGCTACAGAACCGGAGAGACCCAGTACTTC. Translated: CASRLPSGGYRTGETQYF.

This clonotype was recorded at least ten times. The chain recombines TRBV20-1 with TRBJ1-5; D not resolved. In germline, CDR1 is DFQATT, CDR2 SNEGSKA (reference sequence). The CDR3 length is 14 residues. V lost 0 bases, J lost 0 bases, and 6 bases lay in between. This CDR3 reads CSARDAYSNQPQHF. CDR3 DNA sequence: TGCAGTGCTAGAGACGCGTATAGCAATCAGCCCCAGCATTTT.

The chain uses TRBV4-1 and TRBJ2-1, with 7 bases aligning to TRBD2. CDR1 is MGHRA and CDR2 is YSYEKL in the germline V gene. The CDR3 covers 16 residues. Germline trimming cut 4 bases from V and 2 bases from J; bases unmatched to any gene: 8. The CDR3 here is CASSLVQAGAYNEQFF. In DNA form, the CDR3 reads TGCGCCAGCAGCCTTGTACAGGCGGGGGCCTACAATGAGCAGTTCTTC.

This clonotype was picked up many times. This chain uses TRBV15 with TRBJ1-2; D is undetermined. V lost 0 bases and J lost 6, with 11 bases in between. The CDR3 is made up of 14 amino acids. CDR1 and CDR2 (germline): LNHNV, YYDKDF (reference sequence). CDR3 nucleotide sequence: TGTGCCACCAGCAGAGAGGCGGGAGTTGATGGCTACACCTTC. Its translation: CATSREAGVDGYTF.

V and J are TRBV28 and TRBJ1-5, with 12 bases fitting TRBD1. Germline assignment: CDR1 MDHEN and CDR2 SYDVKM. The CDR3 totals 16 residues. Losses at the gene ends were 3 bases for V and 2 bases for J; bases not matched to a gene: 2. DNA of the CDR3: TGTGCCAGCAGTTTGGGGACAGGGGGCGGCAATCAGCCCCAGCATTTT. As protein: CASSLGTGGGNQPQHF.

V and J are TRBV16 and TRBJ1-2; no clear D gene. The CDR3 has 14 amino acids. From germline, CDR1 is KGHSY and CDR2 FQNENV. V was shortened by 4 bases and J by 4 bases, with 13 bases between the two germline ends. The CDR3 loop is CASSPYLVSYGYTF. For the CDR3, the DNA is TGTGCCAGCAGCCCATATTTGGTCAGCTATGGCTACACCTTC.

This clonotype was observed a few times. This chain links TRBV7-9 with TRBJ2-7, with D tentatively TRBD1 (6 bases). The CDR3 runs to 16 residues. The germline V and J ends were trimmed by 4 bases and 2 bases, with 18 bases remaining between them. Germline CDR1 reads SEHNR; CDR2 reads FQNEAQ (reference sequence). The CDR3 DNA follows: TGTGCCAGCAGCTCCCTAATCCAACAGGGACCCTACGAGCAGTACTTC. Its translation is CASSSLIQQGPYEQYF.

This clonotype was counted many times. The chain is built from TRBV7-2 and TRBJ2-3; D might be TRBD2 (6 bases). CDR1 is SGHTA and CDR2 is FQGNSA in the germline V gene. The CDR3 loop spans 14 amino acids. Deletions cut 1 base from V and 5 bases from J, with 10 bases between. CDR3 sequence reads: CASSLVRGLDTQYF. The CDR3, as DNA: TGTGCCAGCAGCTTAGTTCGGGGGTTAGATACGCAGTATTTT.

This clonotype occurred a few times. The rearrangement uses TRBV15 and TRBJ1-1; D gene unclear. The germline V gene encodes CDR1 LNHNV and CDR2 YYDKDF (reference sequence). The CDR3 extends over 14 amino acids. V lost 7 bases to trimming and J lost 5 bases, with 17 bases between them. The CDR3 spells CATTDWAEGTEAFF. As DNA, the CDR3 is TGTGCCACCACCGACTGGGCTGAGGGAACTGAAGCTTTCTTT.

The sample holds many counts of this clonotype. This chain uses TRBV12-3 or TRBV12-4 with TRBJ1-3; no definite D call. Trimming cost V 7 bases and J 3 bases, with 7 bases left between them. The CDR3 is 12 residues long. CDR3 amino acids: CASNEVGNTIYF. The CDR3 DNA sequence: TGTGCCAGCAATGAGGTTGGAAACACCATATATTTT.

The V gene is TRBV20-1, the J gene TRBJ1-5; TRBD1 might be the D (6 bases). The CDR3 loop spans 14 amino acids. V lost 3 bases and J lost 5, with 14 bases in between. CDR1 is DFQATT, CDR2 SNEGSKA, per germline (reference sequence). The CDR3 here is CSASNQQGYQPQHF. For the CDR3, the DNA is TGCAGTGCTAGTAATCAACAGGGTTATCAGCCCCAGCATTTT.

This clonotype has at least ten counts. The chain joins TRBV4-1 to TRBJ2-3; D is uncertain. Trimming left V 1 base short and J 5 bases short, with 7 bases between. Germline values: CDR1 MGHRA, CDR2 YSYEKL. The CDR3 is made up of 13 amino acids. The DNA for the CDR3 is TGCGCCAGCAGCCAAGTCTCCCGAGATACGCAGTATTTT. As protein: CASSQVSRDTQYF.

Many counts were recorded for this clonotype. This chain joins TRBV12-3 or TRBV12-4 and TRBJ2-2; maybe TRBD1 (6 bases). The length of the CDR3 is 16 residues. Trimming removed 5 bases at V and 4 bases at J, with 17 bases between. CDR3 loop: CASSTLIRGSTGELFF. The CDR3 DNA reads as TGTGCCAGCAGTACGCTTATCAGGGGTAGCACCGGGGAGCTGTTTTTT.

CDR3 sequence: CSASYLVYGYTF. The CDR3 DNA reads as TGCAGTGCTAGCTATTTAGTCTATGGCTACACCTTC. This chain connects TRBV20-1 to TRBJ1-2; D uncertain. The CDR3 contains 12 residues. CDR1 is DFQATT, CDR2 SNEGSKA, per germline (reference sequence). The ends were cut back, 3 bases at V and 4 bases at J, with 9 bases in the middle.

The chain joins TRBV3-1 to TRBJ1-1; TRBD1 is a possible D gene (6 bases). V shed 3 bases and J shed 1 base, with 21 bases lying between them. This CDR3 spans 18 amino acids. From germline, CDR1 is LGHDT and CDR2 YNNKEL (reference sequence). CDR3 bases: TGTGCCAGCAGCCATTATCCCCTCCAGGGGAGAGCGAACACTGAAGCTTTCTTT. It encodes CASSHYPLQGRANTEAFF.

This clonotype occurred many times. J is TRBJ2-5 and V is TRBV7-8; D could derive from TRBD1 or TRBD2 (5 bases each). The CDR3 length is 13 residues. V was pared by 3 bases and J by 3 bases, with 8 bases between. The germline V gene has CDR1 SGHVS and CDR2 FQNEAQ. CDR3 DNA sequence: TGTGCCAGCAGCTTGCAGGGAGAAGAGACCCAGTACTTC. Its protein product is CASSLQGEETQYF. The variable domain in full, completed from reference TRBV7-8 and TRBJ2-5, reads GAGVSQSPRYKVAKRGQDVALRCDPISGHVSLFWYQQALGQGPEFLTYFQNEAQLDKSGLPSDRFFAERPEGSVSTLKIQRTQQEDSAVYLCASSLQGEETQYFGPGTRLLVL.

This clonotype has only a few counts. In nucleotides, the CDR3 is TGCGCCAGCAGCTTGTATGGTGGCCGATCGGCCATGGACTCCTACGAGCAGTACTTC. It is translated as CASSLYGGRSAMDSYEQYF. This chain uses TRBV5-1 with TRBJ2-7, with unresolved D. Between the trimmed V and J ends, which lost 1 base and 0 bases, there was a span of 23 bases. The CDR3 extends over 19 amino acids. The V gene's germline CDR1 is SGHRS and CDR2 YFSETQ.

This clonotype appeared many times. The V call is TRBV10-3, the J call TRBJ2-5; D not resolved. CDR3 length: 13 amino acids. Trimming pared 3 bases from V and 5 bases from J, leaving 10 bases between. Germline values: CDR1 ENHRY, CDR2 SYGVKD. This chain's CDR3 is CAISDSHGETQYF. In DNA form, the CDR3 reads TGTGCCATCAGTGATTCCCACGGGGAGACCCAGTACTTC.